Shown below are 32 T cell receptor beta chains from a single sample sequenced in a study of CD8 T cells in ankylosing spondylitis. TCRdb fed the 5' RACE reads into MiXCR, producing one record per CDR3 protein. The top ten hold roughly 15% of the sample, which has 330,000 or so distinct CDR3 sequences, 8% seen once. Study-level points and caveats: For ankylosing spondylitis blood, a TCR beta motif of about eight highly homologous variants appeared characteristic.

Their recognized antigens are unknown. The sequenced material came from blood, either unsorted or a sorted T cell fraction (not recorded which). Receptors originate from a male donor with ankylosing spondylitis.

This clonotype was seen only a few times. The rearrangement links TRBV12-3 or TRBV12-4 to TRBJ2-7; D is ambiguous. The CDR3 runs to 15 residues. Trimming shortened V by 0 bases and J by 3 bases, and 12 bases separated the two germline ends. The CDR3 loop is CASSLAPVGFYEQYF. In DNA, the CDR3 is TGTGCCAGCAGTTTAGCGCCCGTAGGGTTCTACGAGCAGTACTTC.

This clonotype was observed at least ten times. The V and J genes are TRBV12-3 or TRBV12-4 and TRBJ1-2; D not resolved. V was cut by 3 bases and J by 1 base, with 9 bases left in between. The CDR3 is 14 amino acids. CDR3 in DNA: TGTGCCAGCAGTTTGAGGTCGCGTAACTATGGCTACACCTTC. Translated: CASSLRSRNYGYTF.

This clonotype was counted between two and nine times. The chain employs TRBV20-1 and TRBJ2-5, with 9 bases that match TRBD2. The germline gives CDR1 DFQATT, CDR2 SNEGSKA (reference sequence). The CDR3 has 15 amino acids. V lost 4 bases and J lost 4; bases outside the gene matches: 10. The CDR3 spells CSATNPTSGLETQYF. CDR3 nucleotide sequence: TGCAGTGCTACAAACCCGACTAGCGGACTAGAGACCCAGTACTTC.

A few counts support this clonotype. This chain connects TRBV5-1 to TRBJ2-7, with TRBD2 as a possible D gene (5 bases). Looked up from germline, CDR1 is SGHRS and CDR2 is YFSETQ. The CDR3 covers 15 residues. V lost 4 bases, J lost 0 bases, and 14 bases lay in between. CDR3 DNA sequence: TGCGCCAGCAGCGATGAGGGAGTCGGCTCCTACGAGCAGTACTTC. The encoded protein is CASSDEGVGSYEQYF.

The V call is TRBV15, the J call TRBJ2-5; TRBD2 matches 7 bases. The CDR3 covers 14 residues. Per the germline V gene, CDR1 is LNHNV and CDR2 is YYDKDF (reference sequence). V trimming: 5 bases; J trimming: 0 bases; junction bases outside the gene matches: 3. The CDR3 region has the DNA TGTGCCACCAGCTTGGGGGGGTACCAAGAGACCCAGTACTTC. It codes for CATSLGGYQETQYF.

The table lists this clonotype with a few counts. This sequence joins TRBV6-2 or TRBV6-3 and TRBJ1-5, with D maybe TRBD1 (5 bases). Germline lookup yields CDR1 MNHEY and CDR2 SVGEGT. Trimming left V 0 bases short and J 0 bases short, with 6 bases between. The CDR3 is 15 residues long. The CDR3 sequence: CASSYSRASNQPQHF. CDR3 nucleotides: TGTGCCAGCAGTTACTCCAGGGCTAGCAATCAGCCCCAGCATTTT.

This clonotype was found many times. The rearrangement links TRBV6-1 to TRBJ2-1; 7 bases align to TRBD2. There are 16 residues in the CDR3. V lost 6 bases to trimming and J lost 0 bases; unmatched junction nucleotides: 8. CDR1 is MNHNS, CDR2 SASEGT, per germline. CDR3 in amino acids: CASREFGGSSYNEQFF. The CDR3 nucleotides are TGTGCCAGCAGGGAATTCGGCGGGAGCTCCTACAATGAGCAGTTCTTC.

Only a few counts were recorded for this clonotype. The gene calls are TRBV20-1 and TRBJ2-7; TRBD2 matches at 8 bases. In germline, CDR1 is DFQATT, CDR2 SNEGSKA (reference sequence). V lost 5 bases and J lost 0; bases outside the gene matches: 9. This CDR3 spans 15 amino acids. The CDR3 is CSASSGRGSSYEQYF. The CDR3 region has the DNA TGCAGTGCTTCCTCCGGGAGGGGTAGCTCCTACGAGCAGTACTTC.

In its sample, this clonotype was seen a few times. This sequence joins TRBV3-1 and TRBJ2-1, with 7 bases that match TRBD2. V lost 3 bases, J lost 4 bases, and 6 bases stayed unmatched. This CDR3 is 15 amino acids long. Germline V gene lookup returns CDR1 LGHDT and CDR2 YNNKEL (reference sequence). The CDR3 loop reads CASSHGLAEYNEQFF. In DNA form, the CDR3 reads TGTGCCAGCAGCCACGGGCTAGCGGAATACAATGAGCAGTTCTTC.

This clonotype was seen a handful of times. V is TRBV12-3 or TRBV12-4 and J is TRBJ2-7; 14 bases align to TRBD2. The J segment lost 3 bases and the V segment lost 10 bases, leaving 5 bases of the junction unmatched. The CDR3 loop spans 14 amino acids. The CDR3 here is CATAGTSGGYEQYF. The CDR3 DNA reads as TGTGCCACCGCCGGGACTAGCGGGGGCTACGAGCAGTACTTC.

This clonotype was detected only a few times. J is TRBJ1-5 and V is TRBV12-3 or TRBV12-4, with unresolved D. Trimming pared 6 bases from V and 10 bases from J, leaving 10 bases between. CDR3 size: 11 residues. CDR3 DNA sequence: TGTGCCAGCAGCTACCCCGGTCCCCAGCATTTT. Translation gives CASSYPGPQHF.

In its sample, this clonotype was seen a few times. The CDR3 is CASSAIGGSNSPLHF. The CDR3 region has the DNA TGTGCCAGTAGTGCCATTGGGGGGAGCAATTCACCCCTCCACTTT. The chain carries TRBV19 and TRBJ1-6; maybe TRBD1 (5 bases). Germline CDR1 LNHDA, CDR2 SQIVND (reference sequence). The CDR3 consists of 15 residues. Between the trimmed V and J ends, which lost 5 bases and 7 bases, there was a span of 15 bases.

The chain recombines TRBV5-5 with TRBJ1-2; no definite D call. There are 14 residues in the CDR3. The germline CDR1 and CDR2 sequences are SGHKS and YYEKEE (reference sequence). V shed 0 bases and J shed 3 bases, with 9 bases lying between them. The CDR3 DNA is TGTGCCAGCAGCTTGGGGTGGCGCGACTATGGCTACACCTTC. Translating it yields CASSLGWRDYGYTF.

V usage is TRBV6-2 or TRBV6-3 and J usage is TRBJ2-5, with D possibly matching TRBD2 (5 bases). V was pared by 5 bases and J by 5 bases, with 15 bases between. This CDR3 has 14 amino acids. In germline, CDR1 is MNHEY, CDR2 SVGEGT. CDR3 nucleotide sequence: TGTGCCAGCAGTCAGAGACCCACGGGGGAGACCCAGTACTTC. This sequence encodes CASSQRPTGETQYF.

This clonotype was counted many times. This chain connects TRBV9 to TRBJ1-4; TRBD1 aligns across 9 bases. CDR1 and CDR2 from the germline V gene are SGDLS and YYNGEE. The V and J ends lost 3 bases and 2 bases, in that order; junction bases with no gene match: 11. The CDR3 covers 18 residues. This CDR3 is CASSAEGDRDGTNEKLFF. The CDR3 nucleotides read TGTGCCAGCAGCGCCGAGGGGGACAGGGATGGGACTAATGAAAAACTGTTTTTT.

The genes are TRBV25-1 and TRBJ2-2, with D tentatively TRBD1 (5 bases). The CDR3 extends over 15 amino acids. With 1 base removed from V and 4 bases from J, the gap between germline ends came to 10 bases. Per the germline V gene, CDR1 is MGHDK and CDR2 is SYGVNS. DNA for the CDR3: TGTGCCAGCAGTGAATTGGACACCTCCACCGGGGAGCTGTTTTTT. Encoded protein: CASSELDTSTGELFF.

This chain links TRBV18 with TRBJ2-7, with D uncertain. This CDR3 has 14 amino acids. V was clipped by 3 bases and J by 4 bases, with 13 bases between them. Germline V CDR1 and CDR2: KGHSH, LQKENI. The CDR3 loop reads CASSPQALNYEQYF. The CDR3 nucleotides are TGTGCCAGCTCACCGCAGGCGCTTAATTACGAGCAGTACTTC.

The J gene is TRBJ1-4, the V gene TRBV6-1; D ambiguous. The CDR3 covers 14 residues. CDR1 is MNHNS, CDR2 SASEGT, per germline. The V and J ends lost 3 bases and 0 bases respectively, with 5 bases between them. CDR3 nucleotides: TGTGCCAGCAGTGAGATTCCAACTAATGAAAAACTGTTTTTT. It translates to CASSEIPTNEKLFF.

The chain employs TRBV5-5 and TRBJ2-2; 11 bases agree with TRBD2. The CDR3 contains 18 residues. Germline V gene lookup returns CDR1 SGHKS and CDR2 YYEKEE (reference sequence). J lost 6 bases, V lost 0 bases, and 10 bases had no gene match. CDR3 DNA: TGTGCCAGCAGCTTGGCGGCTAGCGGGAGGACGCCCTCCGGGGAGCTGTTTTTT. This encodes CASSLAASGRTPSGELFF.

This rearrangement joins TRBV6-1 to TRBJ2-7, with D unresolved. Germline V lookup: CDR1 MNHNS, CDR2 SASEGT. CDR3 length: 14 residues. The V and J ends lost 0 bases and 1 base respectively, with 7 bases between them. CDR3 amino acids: CASSEAWQSYEQYF. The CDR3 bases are TGTGCCAGCAGTGAAGCGTGGCAGTCCTACGAGCAGTACTTC.

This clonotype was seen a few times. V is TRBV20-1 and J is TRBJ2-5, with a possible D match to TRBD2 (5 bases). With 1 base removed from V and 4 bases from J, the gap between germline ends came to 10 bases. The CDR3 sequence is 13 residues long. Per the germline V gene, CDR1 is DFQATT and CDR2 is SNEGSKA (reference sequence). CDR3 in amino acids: CSARATGRETQYF. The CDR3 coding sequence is TGCAGTGCTAGAGCCACGGGAAGAGAGACCCAGTACTTC.

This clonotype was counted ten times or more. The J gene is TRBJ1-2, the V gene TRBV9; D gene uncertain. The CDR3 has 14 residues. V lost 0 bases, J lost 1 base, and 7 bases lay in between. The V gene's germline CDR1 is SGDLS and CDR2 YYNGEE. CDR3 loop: CASSVDWVNYGYTF. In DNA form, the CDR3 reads TGTGCCAGCAGCGTAGACTGGGTTAACTATGGCTACACCTTC.

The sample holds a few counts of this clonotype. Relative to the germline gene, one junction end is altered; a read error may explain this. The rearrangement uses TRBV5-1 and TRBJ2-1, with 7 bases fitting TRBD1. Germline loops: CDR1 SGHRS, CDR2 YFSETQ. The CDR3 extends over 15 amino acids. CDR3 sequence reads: CASSLFRDSYNGQFF. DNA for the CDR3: TGCGCCAGCAGCTTATTCCGGGACAGTTACAATGGGCAGTTCTTC.

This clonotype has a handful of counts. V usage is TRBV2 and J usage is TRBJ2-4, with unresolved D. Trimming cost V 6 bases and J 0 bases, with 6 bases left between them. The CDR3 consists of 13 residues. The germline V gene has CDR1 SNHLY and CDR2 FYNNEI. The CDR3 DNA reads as TGTGCCAGCAGCCCCCAAGCCAAAAACATTCAGTACTTC. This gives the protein CASSPQAKNIQYF.

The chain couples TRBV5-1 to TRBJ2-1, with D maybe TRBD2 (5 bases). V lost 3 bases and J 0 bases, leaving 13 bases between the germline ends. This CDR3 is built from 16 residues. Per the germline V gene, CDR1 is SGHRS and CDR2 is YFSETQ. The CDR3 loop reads CASSWKAESSYNEQFF. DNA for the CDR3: TGCGCCAGCAGCTGGAAAGCGGAGTCCTCCTACAATGAGCAGTTCTTC.

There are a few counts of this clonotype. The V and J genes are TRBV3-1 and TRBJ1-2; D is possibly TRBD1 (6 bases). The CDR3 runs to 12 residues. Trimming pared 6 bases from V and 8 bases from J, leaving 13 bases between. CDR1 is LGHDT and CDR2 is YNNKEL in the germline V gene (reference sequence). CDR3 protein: CASRTGTTGYTF. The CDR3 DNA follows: TGTGCCAGCAGGACCGGGACAACCGGCTACACCTTC.

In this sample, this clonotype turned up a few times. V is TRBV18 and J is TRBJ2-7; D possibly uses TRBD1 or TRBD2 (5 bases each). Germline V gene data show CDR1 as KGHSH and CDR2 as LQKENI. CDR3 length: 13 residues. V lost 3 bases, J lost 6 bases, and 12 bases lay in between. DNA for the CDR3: TGTGCCAGCTCACCCATGGGGGATCTCGAGCAGTACTTC. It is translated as CASSPMGDLEQYF.

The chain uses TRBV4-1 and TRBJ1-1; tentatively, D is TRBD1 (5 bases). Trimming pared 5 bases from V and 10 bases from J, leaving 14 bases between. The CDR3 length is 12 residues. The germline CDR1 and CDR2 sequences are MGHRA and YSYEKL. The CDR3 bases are TGCGCCAGCAGCATAGGGGTAAGGCGAGCTTTCTTT. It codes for CASSIGVRRAFF.

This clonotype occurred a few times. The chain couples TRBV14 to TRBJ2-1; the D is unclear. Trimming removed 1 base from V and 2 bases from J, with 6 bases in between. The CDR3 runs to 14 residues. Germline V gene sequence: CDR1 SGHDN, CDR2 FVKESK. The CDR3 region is CASSQVLPYNEQFF. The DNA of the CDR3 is TGTGCCAGCAGCCAAGTCCTGCCCTACAATGAGCAGTTCTTC.

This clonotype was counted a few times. DNA of the CDR3: TGCAGCGTCCCGGCAGCACCACTTACGACTGGGGCCAACGTCCTGACTTTC. This encodes CSVPAAPLTTGANVLTF. This chain links TRBV29-1 with TRBJ2-6; D gene unclear. CDR1 and CDR2 (germline): SQVTM, ANQGSEA. The CDR3 is 17 residues long. V lost 6 bases and J lost 2, with 20 bases in between.

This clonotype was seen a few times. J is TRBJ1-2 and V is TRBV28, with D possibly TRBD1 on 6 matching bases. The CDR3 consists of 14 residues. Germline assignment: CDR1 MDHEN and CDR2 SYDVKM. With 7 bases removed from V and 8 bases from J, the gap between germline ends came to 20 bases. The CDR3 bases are TGTGCCAGCATCAAAGGGACACGGGAGCGAGGCTACACCTTC. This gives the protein CASIKGTRERGYTF.

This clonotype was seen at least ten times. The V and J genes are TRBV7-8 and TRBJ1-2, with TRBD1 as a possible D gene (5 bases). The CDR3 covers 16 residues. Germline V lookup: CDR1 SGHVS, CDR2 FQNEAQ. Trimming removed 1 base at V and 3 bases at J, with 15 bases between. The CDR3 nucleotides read TGTGCCAGCAGCTTAGGGTTCTTGGGGGATGACTATGGCTACACCTTC. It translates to CASSLGFLGDDYGYTF.